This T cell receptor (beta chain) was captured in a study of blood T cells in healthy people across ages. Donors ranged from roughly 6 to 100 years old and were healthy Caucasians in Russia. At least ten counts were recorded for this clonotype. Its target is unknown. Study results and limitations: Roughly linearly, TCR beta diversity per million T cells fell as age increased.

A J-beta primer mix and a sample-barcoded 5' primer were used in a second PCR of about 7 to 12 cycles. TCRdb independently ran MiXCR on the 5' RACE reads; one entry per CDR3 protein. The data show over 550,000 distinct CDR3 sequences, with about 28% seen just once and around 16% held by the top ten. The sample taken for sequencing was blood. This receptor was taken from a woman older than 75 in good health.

CDR3 protein: CASSQEGTGVSGYTF. CDR3 nucleotide sequence: TGCGCCAGCAGCCAAGAGGGAACGGGGGTTTCAGGCTACACCTTC. This chain uses TRBV4-1 with TRBJ1-2, with D maybe TRBD1 (5 bases). Per germline, CDR1 MGHRA and CDR2 YSYEKL. Trimming shortened V by 0 bases and J by 8 bases, and 16 bases separated the two germline ends. The CDR3 covers 15 residues.